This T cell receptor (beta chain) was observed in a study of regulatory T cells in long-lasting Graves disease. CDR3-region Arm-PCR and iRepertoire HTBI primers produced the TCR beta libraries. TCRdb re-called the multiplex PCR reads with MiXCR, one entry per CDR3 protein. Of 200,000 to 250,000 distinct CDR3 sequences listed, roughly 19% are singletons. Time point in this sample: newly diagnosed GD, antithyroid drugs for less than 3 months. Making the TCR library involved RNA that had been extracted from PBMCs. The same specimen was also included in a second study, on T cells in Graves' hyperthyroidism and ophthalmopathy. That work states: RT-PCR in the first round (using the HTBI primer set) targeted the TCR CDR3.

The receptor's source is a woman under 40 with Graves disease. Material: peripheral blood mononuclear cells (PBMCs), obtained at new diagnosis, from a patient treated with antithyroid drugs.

The CDR3 protein is CASTLAGSVDTQYF. The CDR3, as DNA: TGTGCCAGCACCCTTGCGGGGTCGGTAGATACGCAGTATTTT. This chain uses TRBV28 with TRBJ2-3; TRBD2 might be the D (6 bases). V dropped 7 bases and J dropped 5 bases, with 16 bases sitting between them. Germline values: CDR1 MDHEN, CDR2 SYDVKM. The CDR3 sequence is 14 residues long.